This T cell receptor beta chain was identified during a study of regulatory T cells in long-lasting Graves disease. This clonotype was seen only a few times. Its specificity is unknown. As to time point: newly diagnosed GD, antithyroid drugs for less than 3 months. RNA from PBMCs was the source of the TCR library. The source of the patients was an endocrinology department in Xi'an, China. Study-level findings and limits: Among samples with persistent disease, TRBV28, TRBJ1-2 and TRBJ2-5 were favored.

Assembly of TCR beta libraries relied on iRepertoire HTBI primers together with Arm-PCR of CDR3 regions. One entry per CDR3 protein, called by TCRdb with MiXCR from the multiplex PCR reads. Of about 610,000 distinct CDR3 sequences listed, roughly 16% were seen once; the top ten hold about 11%. CDR3 length: 12 amino acids. Trimming cost V 7 bases and J 3 bases, with 9 bases left between them. Germline assignment: CDR1 LNHDA and CDR2 SQIVND (reference sequence). The data were also submitted as part of a second study, on T cells in Graves' hyperthyroidism and ophthalmopathy. That work adds: The HTBI primer set served for first-round RT-PCR of the TCR CDR3.

The sample in question was peripheral blood mononuclear cells (PBMCs), obtained at new diagnosis, from a patient treated with antithyroid drugs. V gene TRBV19 combines with J gene TRBJ1-1; D gene uncertain. This receptor was identified in a young man with Graves disease. Here the CDR3 DNA reads TGTGCCAGTAATATTCCGGACACTGAAGCTTTCTTT. Protein product: CASNIPDTEAFF.